Presented here are 3 T cell receptor beta chains from one specimen sequenced in a study of CD8+ T cells in alopecia areata. cDNA reverse transcribed from extracted RNA served as the sequencing template. Repertoires were generated with immunoSEQ multiplex PCR, while TCRdb's copy carries only in-frame clones and drops some. This sample carries some 120,000 clones, roughly 50% of them seen once, and the ten largest clones take less than 15%. As for treatment: oral pan-JAK inhibitor, 5-10 mg twice daily. Sample: CD8+ T cells sorted from blood, taken at week 24, from a patient treated with tofacitinib. These receptors were obtained from a human donor with alopecia areata.

In nucleotides, the CDR3 is TGTGCCAGCAGTGATCCTCCAGCCACTGAAGCTTTCTTT. Its translation is CASSDPPATEAFF. The rearrangement uses TRBV25-1 and TRBJ1-1; D is undetermined. The CDR3 loop spans 13 amino acids. CDR1 and CDR2 from the germline V gene are MGHDK and SYGVNS. V dropped 3 bases and J dropped 4 bases, with 9 bases sitting between them.

This clone turned up a few times. The chain employs TRBV5-6 and TRBJ2-7, with TRBD2 matching over 11 bases. J was trimmed by 4 bases and V by 3 bases; bases with no gene match: 6. CDR1 and CDR2 (germline): SGHDT, YYEEEE. The CDR3 sequence is 15 residues long. Written as DNA, the CDR3 is TGTGCCAGCAGCTATGGGACTAGCGGTGCGTACGAGCAGTACTTC. Protein sequence: CASSYGTSGAYEQYF.

This clone was observed a handful of times. The rearrangement links TRBV7-9 to TRBJ1-3; a weak D match, TRBD1 (5 bases). The CDR3 contains 17 residues. From germline, CDR1 is SEHNR and CDR2 FQNEAQ (reference sequence). Trimming cost V 5 bases and J 0 bases, with 17 bases left between them. The CDR3 nucleotides read TGTGCCAGCAGCCCACCGACAGTTGGATACTCTGGAAACACCATATATTTT. Protein sequence: CASSPPTVGYSGNTIYF. The full variable domain, with the rest looked up from reference TRBV7-9 and TRBJ1-3, is DTGVSQNPRHKITKRGQNVTFRCDPISEHNRLYWYRQTLGQGPEFLTYFQNEAQLEKSRLLSDRFSAERPKGSFSTLEIQRTEQGDSAMYLCASSPPTVGYSGNTIYFGEGSWLTVV.